The 30 T cell receptor beta chains presented below share a single source sample, sequenced in a study of blood T cell repertoires in COVID-19. Using immunoSEQ multiplex PCR, the repertoire was profiled, and TCRdb retains in-frame clones only, with some absent. The sample gives about 130,000 clones, over 65% of which show up once; 5% to 6.5% is in the top ten. The sequencing sample was made of PBMCs or T cells enriched from blood (not recorded which). These receptor sequences come from a woman aged 50 to 60 who had recovered from COVID-19.

This clone was observed a handful of times. The rearrangement joins TRBV5-6 to TRBJ1-2; TRBD1 agrees at 9 bases. The length of the CDR3 is 15 residues. Germline trimming cut 4 bases from V and 3 bases from J; bases unmatched to any gene: 7. Germline loops: CDR1 SGHDT, CDR2 YYEEEE. The CDR3 sequence is CASSRPGQGYYGYTF. Written as DNA, the CDR3 is TGTGCCAGCAGCCGACCGGGACAGGGATACTATGGCTACACCTTC.

V usage is TRBV15 and J usage is TRBJ2-5; 11 positions agree with TRBD1. The germline V gene has CDR1 LNHNV and CDR2 YYDKDF (reference sequence). V dropped 2 bases and J dropped 4; count of bases not matched to a gene: 9. The CDR3 is made up of 17 amino acids. In nucleotides, the CDR3 is TGTGCCACCAGCAGAAACCGACCGGGACAGGGGGGAGAGACCCAGTACTTC. Translation gives CATSRNRPGQGGETQYF.

The count of this clone is one. The CDR3 coding sequence is TGTGCCAGCAGTGTAGGGGACTACGAGCAGTACTTC. It translates to CASSVGDYEQYF. V gene TRBV25-1 combines with J gene TRBJ2-7, with D possibly being TRBD1 (5 bases). V lost 4 bases to trimming and J lost 3 bases, with 7 bases between them. This CDR3 is built from 12 residues. CDR1 MGHDK and CDR2 SYGVNS come from the germline V gene.

There are a few counts of this clone. The chain recombines TRBV9 with TRBJ1-4, with D possibly being TRBD1 (5 bases). The CDR3 sequence is 17 residues long. Trimming removed 4 bases from V and 7 bases from J, with 23 bases in between. The germline gives CDR1 SGDLS, CDR2 YYNGEE. In DNA form, the CDR3 reads TGTGCCAGCAGCCCGGGGGGAGCGTTGATTATGAGTGAAAAACTGTTTTTT. Encoded protein: CASSPGGALIMSEKLFF.

The genes are TRBV29-1 and TRBJ1-1; D unclear. Trimming stripped 5 bases from V and 11 bases from J, with 12 bases between. The CDR3 spans 10 residues. The V gene's germline CDR1 is SQVTM and CDR2 ANQGSEA. CDR3 sequence: CSVFTDLAFF. Written as DNA, the CDR3 is TGCAGCGTTTTTACAGATTTGGCTTTCTTT.

This rearrangement joins TRBV30 to TRBJ1-2; no reliable D call. Germline CDR1 is GTSNPN and CDR2 is SVGIG (reference sequence). V was pared by 1 base and J by 4 bases, with 7 bases between. The CDR3 consists of 12 residues. The CDR3 loop is CAWSGFGYGYTF. The CDR3 DNA reads as TGTGCCTGGAGTGGTTTCGGCTATGGCTACACCTTC.

A word on this clone: The sample contains more than one DNA sequence encoding this CDR3. The chain's CDR3 is CASSSDWNTEAFF. The CDR3, as DNA: TGTGCCAGCAGCTCTGACTGGAACACTGAAGCTTTCTTT. The J gene is TRBJ1-1, the V gene TRBV5-5; unclear D gene. The germline V gene encodes CDR1 SGHKS and CDR2 YYEKEE (reference sequence). V lost 3 bases and J 1 base, leaving 7 bases between the germline ends. The CDR3 covers 13 residues.

The V call is TRBV2, the J call TRBJ2-6; D not certain. The CDR3 spans 12 residues. Germline assignment: CDR1 SNHLY and CDR2 FYNNEI. The V and J ends lost 8 bases and 4 bases respectively, with 6 bases between them. The CDR3 reads CASRPGANVLTF. The CDR3 nucleotides are TGTGCCAGCCGTCCCGGGGCCAACGTCCTGACTTTC.

J is TRBJ2-1 and V is TRBV10-1, with TRBD1 identical over 12 bases. The germline CDR1 and CDR2 sequences are WNHNN and SYGVQD (reference sequence). This CDR3 comprises 16 residues. Unmatched junction bases numbered 10, after V lost 4 bases and J lost 9 bases. This CDR3 reads CASSATGTGGGFEQFF. The DNA of the CDR3 is TGCGCCAGCAGTGCAACCGGGACAGGGGGCGGTTTTGAGCAGTTCTTC.

This clone was seen a handful of times. This chain uses TRBV29-1 with TRBJ1-3; TRBD1 is a possible D gene (5 bases). Per the germline V gene, CDR1 is SQVTM and CDR2 is ANQGSEA. Trimming removed 3 bases from V and 2 bases from J, with 8 bases in between. This CDR3 comprises 13 residues. The CDR3 DNA follows: TGCAGCGTTGATTCAGGGACTGGAAACACCATATATTTT. Translation gives CSVDSGTGNTIYF.

This chain joins TRBV5-5 and TRBJ2-5; D is unclear. V lost 5 bases, J lost 1 base, and 6 bases lay in between. This CDR3 spans 12 amino acids. CDR1 is SGHKS, CDR2 YYEKEE, per germline (reference sequence). DNA for the CDR3: TGTGCCAGCAGGCTACTCCAAGAGACCCAGTACTTC. This translates into CASRLLQETQYF.

V gene TRBV18 combines with J gene TRBJ2-2; 9 nucleotides match TRBD2. The CDR3 extends over 18 amino acids. Germline V gene data show CDR1 as KGHSH and CDR2 as LQKENI. V shed 2 bases, J shed 3 bases, and the junction held 10 bases outside the gene matches. The CDR3 spells CASSPVPQTSGHTGELFF. In nucleotides, the CDR3 is TGTGCCAGCTCACCAGTTCCTCAGACTAGCGGCCACACCGGGGAGCTGTTTTTT.

V is TRBV7-3 and J is TRBJ2-1, with D possibly being TRBD1 (5 bases). Germline loops: CDR1 SGHTA, CDR2 FQGTGA. This CDR3 is built from 13 residues. V lost 5 bases and J 9 bases, leaving 14 bases between the germline ends. CDR3 protein: CASSPQGYGEQFF. The DNA for the CDR3 is TGTGCCAGCAGCCCCCAGGGATACGGTGAGCAGTTCTTC.

The chain employs TRBV6-5 and TRBJ1-1; tentative D call: TRBD1 (5 bases). Trimming pared 6 bases from V and 0 bases from J, leaving 11 bases between. CDR1 and CDR2 from the germline V gene are MNHEY and SVGAGI. The length of the CDR3 is 14 residues. For the CDR3, the DNA is TGTGCCAGCAGCCGCCAGGGATTGAACACTGAAGCTTTCTTT. It translates to CASSRQGLNTEAFF.

This clone has only one observation. The J gene is TRBJ2-1, the V gene TRBV4-2; 12 nucleotides agree with TRBD2. Trimming removed 5 bases from V and 7 bases from J; junction bases left unmatched: 6. CDR1 is LGHNA, CDR2 YNFKEQ, per germline. The CDR3 sequence is 15 residues long. CDR3 loop: CASSYRLAGDNEQFF. For the CDR3, the DNA is TGTGCCAGCAGCTATCGACTAGCGGGGGATAATGAGCAGTTCTTC.

This sequence joins TRBV7-8 and TRBJ2-7, with 10 bases that match TRBD1. With 5 bases clipped from V and 4 bases from J, the junction kept 8 bases outside the gene matches. The CDR3 sequence is 15 residues long. Per germline, CDR1 SGHVS and CDR2 FQNEAQ. Here the CDR3 DNA reads TGTGCCAGCAGCCCACGGGACAGGGGATTATACGAGCAGTACTTC. The encoded protein is CASSPRDRGLYEQYF. Filled out from reference TRBV7-8 and TRBJ2-7, the complete variable domain reads GAGVSQSPRYKVAKRGQDVALRCDPISGHVSLFWYQQALGQGPEFLTYFQNEAQLDKSGLPSDRFFAERPEGSVSTLKIQRTQQEDSAVYLCASSPRDRGLYEQYFGPGTRLTVT.

V is TRBV28 and J is TRBJ2-7, with 11 bases lining up with TRBD2. The CDR3 is 15 residues long. V lost 6 bases to trimming and J lost 4 bases; unmatched junction nucleotides: 8. Germline V gene sequence: CDR1 MDHEN, CDR2 SYDVKM. The CDR3 nucleotides are TGTGCCAGCAGCGGGCCCGGGACTAGCGGTTACGAGCAGTACTTC. Amino acid sequence: CASSGPGTSGYEQYF.

In its sample, this clone was seen once. V is TRBV6-5 and J is TRBJ1-1, with D maybe TRBD1 (6 bases). V lost 6 bases to trimming and J lost 2 bases, with 13 bases between them. Germline CDR1 MNHEY, CDR2 SVGAGI. The length of the CDR3 is 14 residues. Written as DNA, the CDR3 is TGTGCCAGCAGCCTCAGGGGCCAAAACACTGAAGCTTTCTTT. Its protein product is CASSLRGQNTEAFF.

The chain links TRBV19 to TRBJ1-5, with no clear D. This CDR3 has 15 amino acids. Per germline, CDR1 LNHDA and CDR2 SQIVND (reference sequence). Deletions cut 2 bases from V and 7 bases from J, with 15 bases between. CDR3 protein: CASSITGGSWQPQHF. CDR3 sequence (DNA): TGTGCCAGTAGTATAACCGGAGGTAGTTGGCAGCCCCAGCATTTT.

The chain couples TRBV6-1 to TRBJ1-2, with TRBD1 matching 9 bases. Germline V gene data show CDR1 as MNHNS and CDR2 as SASEGT. CDR3 length equals 15 residues. The V segment lost 0 bases and the J segment 7 bases; nucleotides outside the gene matches: 6. The CDR3 DNA follows: TGTGCCAGCAGTGAAGCTTCCGGGACAGGGCTTGGCTACACCTTC. Its protein product is CASSEASGTGLGYTF.

Comments on this clone: Additional DNA sequences in this sample encode the identical CDR3. The chain carries TRBV28 and TRBJ2-3; 9 bases are a match to TRBD1. With 6 bases clipped from V and 3 bases from J, the junction kept 7 bases outside the gene matches. The CDR3 consists of 15 residues. Per the germline V gene, CDR1 is MDHEN and CDR2 is SYDVKM. Written as DNA, the CDR3 is TGTGCCAGCAGCCAGGACAGGGGCGGGACAGATACGCAGTATTTT. This translates into CASSQDRGGTDTQYF.

This clone was seen ten or more times. CDR3 loop: CASSELPVEDTEAFF. CDR3 bases: TGTGCCAGCAGTGAACTCCCGGTCGAGGACACTGAAGCTTTCTTT. The gene calls are TRBV6-1 and TRBJ1-1; D remains ambiguous. The CDR3 sequence is 15 residues long. In germline, CDR1 is MNHNS, CDR2 SASEGT. Trimming took 2 bases from V and 3 from J, leaving 13 bases between them.

The chain carries TRBV9 and TRBJ2-1; 7 nucleotides agree with TRBD2. Per germline, CDR1 SGDLS and CDR2 YYNGEE. After removal of 0 bases from V and 5 bases from J, the junction contained 8 bases not matched to a gene. The CDR3 covers 16 residues. CDR3 bases: TGTGCCAGCAGCGTAGAGGGCGGGGGACTCCACAATGAGCAGTTCTTC. Translating gives CASSVEGGGLHNEQFF.

This chain joins TRBV20-1 and TRBJ1-3; no firm D call. The CDR3 length is 11 residues. Trimming took off 1 base at V and 6 bases at J, with 4 bases between the two ends. Germline CDR1 is DFQATT and CDR2 is SNEGSKA (reference sequence). CDR3 sequence reads: CSARVENTIYF. The DNA of the CDR3 is TGCAGTGCTAGAGTAGAAAACACCATATATTTT.

The J gene is TRBJ1-1, the V gene TRBV7-9; D perhaps matches TRBD1 (6 bases). Germline V gene sequence: CDR1 SEHNR, CDR2 FQNEAQ (reference sequence). Between the trimmed V and J ends, which lost 0 bases and 1 base, there was a span of 12 bases. The CDR3 sequence is 16 residues long. CDR3 in DNA: TGTGCCAGCAGCTTAGCTCTGGCAGGGGCGAACACTGAAGCTTTCTTT. This gives the protein CASSLALAGANTEAFF. Variable domain in full (rest from reference TRBV7-9 and TRBJ1-1): DTGVSQNPRHKITKRGQNVTFRCDPISEHNRLYWYRQTLGQGPEFLTYFQNEAQLEKSRLLSDRFSAERPKGSFSTLEIQRTEQGDSAMYLCASSLALAGANTEAFFGQGTRLTVV.

The chain has TRBV18 and TRBJ1-5; 7 bases fit TRBD1. Trimming took 4 bases from V and 2 from J; bases not matched to a gene: 2. This CDR3 has 14 amino acids. Germline V CDR1 and CDR2: KGHSH, LQKENI. This CDR3 reads CASSQGAGNQPQHF. CDR3 in DNA: TGTGCCAGCTCACAGGGGGCAGGCAATCAGCCCCAGCATTTT.

The chain links TRBV9 to TRBJ1-1, with D possibly TRBD1 on 5 matching bases. CDR1 and CDR2 (germline): SGDLS, YYNGEE. With 3 bases removed from V and 3 bases from J, the gap between germline ends came to 9 bases. The CDR3 runs 13 residues. The CDR3 nucleotides read TGTGCCAGCAGCGCTCAAGGGGACACTGAAGCTTTCTTT. Translating it yields CASSAQGDTEAFF.

The chain employs TRBV28 and TRBJ1-5; 8 bases match TRBD1. Germline V lookup: CDR1 MDHEN, CDR2 SYDVKM. This CDR3 is built from 17 residues. V trimming: 6 bases; J trimming: 0 bases; junction bases outside the gene matches: 10. CDR3 bases: TGTGCCAGCAGGCACGACAGGGGCCCCTATAGCAATCAGCCCCAGCATTTT. This encodes CASRHDRGPYSNQPQHF.

The chain uses TRBV4-2 and TRBJ2-5; 8 bases line up with TRBD2. V shed 4 bases and J 1 base; nucleotides not matched to a gene: 8. Germline-derived CDR1 and CDR2 are LGHNA and YNFKEQ. The CDR3 runs to 16 residues. This CDR3 reads CASSPSVAGFQETQYF. The CDR3 DNA reads TGTGCCAGCAGCCCCTCGGTAGCGGGGTTCCAAGAGACCCAGTACTTC.

The chain is built from TRBV4-1 and TRBJ1-5, with TRBD1 matching over 8 bases. The CDR3 has 16 amino acids. Per the germline V gene, CDR1 is MGHRA and CDR2 is YSYEKL. V dropped 1 base and J dropped 5; count of bases not matched to a gene: 7. The CDR3 DNA reads as TGCGCCAGCAGCCAAGCGGCAGGACAGGGACATCAGCCCCAGCATTTT. Residues: CASSQAAGQGHQPQHF.